This entry lists 16 T cell receptor beta chains sequenced from one sample in a study of beta chain features in type 1 diabetes. Reverse transcribing all isolated RNA meant expressed TCRB transcripts were sequenced. Data came from immunoSEQ multiplex PCR; TCRdb stores just in-frame clones and leaves some out. Altogether hundreds of thousands of clones are present, approximately 14% being singletons, with the ten largest covering more than 0.02%. Sequenced material: naive CD4+ T cells from blood. These receptors came from a middle-aged woman in good health.

This clone occurred a few times. This sequence joins TRBV9 and TRBJ2-2; no reliable D call. The V gene's germline CDR1 is SGDLS and CDR2 YYNGEE. CDR3 length equals 12 residues. The germline V and J ends were trimmed by 0 bases and 7 bases, with 4 bases remaining between them. This CDR3 reads CASSVGLGELFF. In nucleotides, the CDR3 is TGTGCCAGCAGCGTAGGACTCGGGGAGCTGTTTTTT.

The DNA for the CDR3 is TGTGCCAGCAGCGTTCGGGACAGGGCAGATACGCAGTATTTT. It encodes CASSVRDRADTQYF. This chain uses TRBV9 with TRBJ2-3; 9 positions match TRBD1. V lost 2 bases to trimming and J lost 4 bases; unmatched junction nucleotides: 2. Germline lookup yields CDR1 SGDLS and CDR2 YYNGEE. This CDR3 contains 14 residues.

In the case of this clone: An end of the junction does not agree with germline; a read error may underlie this. This specimen includes other DNA sequences encoding the same CDR3. The CDR3 here is CASSPTGTGAQPQHF. CDR3 DNA: TGTGCCAGCTCACCGACGGGGACAGGGGCTCAGCCCCAGCATTTC. The chain uses TRBV18 and TRBJ1-5, with 10 bases matching TRBD1. The germline V gene has CDR1 KGHSH and CDR2 LQKENI. The CDR3 runs 15 residues.

The J gene is TRBJ1-3, the V gene TRBV5-4; 7 positions agree with TRBD1. This CDR3 has 16 residues. J lost 0 bases, V lost 0 bases, and 3 bases had no gene match. Germline V gene data show CDR1 as SGHNT and CDR2 as YYREEE (reference sequence). The CDR3 spells CASSLGQGNSGNTIYF. For the CDR3, the DNA is TGTGCCAGCAGCTTGGGACAGGGTAACTCTGGAAACACCATATATTTT.

This clone was recorded only once. The chain carries TRBV6-6 and TRBJ2-3; 8 bases line up with TRBD2. V shed 6 bases, J shed 0 bases, and the junction held 8 bases outside the gene matches. There are 16 residues in the CDR3. Per germline, CDR1 MNHNY and CDR2 SVGAGI (reference sequence). Written as DNA, the CDR3 is TGTGCCAGCAGCCCGGGACTAGGGGTTAGCACAGATACGCAGTATTTT. Translating gives CASSPGLGVSTDTQYF.

Only a few counts were recorded for this clone. As DNA, the CDR3 is TGTGCCAGCAGCTTAGTCGGGGGAACCTACGAGCAGTACTTC. This sequence encodes CASSLVGGTYEQYF. The V gene is TRBV7-2, the J gene TRBJ2-7, with D tentatively TRBD2 (6 bases). There are 14 residues in the CDR3. CDR1 is SGHTA, CDR2 FQGNSA, per germline. Trimming removed 1 base from V and 2 bases from J, with 9 bases in between.

The CDR3 reads CASGPDRTSGANVLTF. CDR3 DNA: TGTGCTAGTGGCCCGGACAGGACCTCTGGGGCCAACGTCCTGACTTTC. The rearrangement joins TRBV12-5 to TRBJ2-6, with 7 nucleotides matching TRBD1. This CDR3 is built from 16 residues. From germline, CDR1 is LGHNT and CDR2 FRNRAP. V lost 6 bases and J lost 0; bases outside the gene matches: 5. The whole variable domain, remainder taken from reference TRBV12-5 and TRBJ2-6, is DARVTQTPRHKVTEMGQEVTMRCQPILGHNTVFWYRQTMMQGLELLAYFRNRAPLDDSGMPKDRFSAEMPDATLATLKIQPSEPRDSAVYFCASGPDRTSGANVLTFGAGSRLTVL.

The rearrangement uses TRBV6-1 and TRBJ2-7, with 7 positions matching TRBD1. V was clipped by 4 bases and J by 6 bases; unmatched bases: 12. In germline, CDR1 is MNHNS, CDR2 SASEGT. This CDR3 is 15 amino acids long. The CDR3: CASSVSRGGISEQYF. The CDR3 nucleotides are TGTGCCAGCAGTGTAAGCCGAGGGGGCATAAGCGAGCAGTACTTC.

This clone came up many times. The chain couples TRBV7-2 to TRBJ2-7, with unresolved D. Trimming shortened V by 4 bases and J by 6 bases, and 7 bases separated the two germline ends. CDR1 SGHTA and CDR2 FQGNSA come from the germline V gene. This CDR3 has 11 residues. In DNA, the CDR3 is TGTGCCAGCAGCTCAGGCCCCGAGCAGTACTTC. It encodes CASSSGPEQYF. The full variable domain, with the rest looked up from reference TRBV7-2 and TRBJ2-7, is GAGVSQSPSNKVTEKGKDVELRCDPISGHTALYWYRQSLGQGLEFLIYFQGNSAPDKSGLPSDRFSAERTGGSVSTLTIQRTQQEDSAVYLCASSSGPEQYFGPGTRLTVT.

In its sample, this clone was seen a few times. V usage is TRBV9 and J usage is TRBJ2-3; TRBD2 matches at 7 bases. The ends lost 0 bases at V and 2 bases at J; junction bases unmatched: 6. This CDR3 has 16 amino acids. Germline loops: CDR1 SGDLS, CDR2 YYNGEE. This chain's CDR3 is CASSVGGAGLTDTQYF. The CDR3, as DNA: TGTGCCAGCAGCGTAGGGGGAGCGGGGCTCACAGATACGCAGTATTTT.

In this sample, this clone turned up many times. The chain joins TRBV7-2 to TRBJ2-3; D remains ambiguous. The CDR3 is 14 residues long. Germline values: CDR1 SGHTA, CDR2 FQGNSA. The ends were cut back, 0 bases at V and 1 base at J, with 5 bases in the middle. CDR3 nucleotide sequence: TGTGCCAGCAGCTTAGCGGCCCGCACAGATACGCAGTATTTT. It codes for CASSLAARTDTQYF.

This clone was counted only a few times. The J gene is TRBJ2-3, the V gene TRBV5-1, with TRBD1 identical over 9 bases. Germline loops: CDR1 SGHRS, CDR2 YFSETQ. This CDR3 is built from 15 residues. V was pared by 3 bases and J by 5 bases, with 7 bases of the junction left unmatched. CDR3 sequence reads: CASSSYRGPGDTQYF. Written as DNA, the CDR3 is TGCGCCAGCAGCTCATACAGGGGGCCTGGAGATACGCAGTATTTT.

This clone showed up just a few times. The CDR3 loop is CASSGTSALHTQYF. CDR3 nucleotides: TGTGCCAGCAGCGGGACTAGCGCCCTTCATACGCAGTATTTT. The V call is TRBV6-5, the J call TRBJ2-3; 10 nucleotides match TRBD2. Per the germline V gene, CDR1 is MNHEY and CDR2 is SVGAGI. The V and J ends lost 6 bases and 7 bases, in that order; junction bases with no gene match: 7. There are 14 residues in the CDR3.

This clone has a handful of counts. V is TRBV6-4 and J is TRBJ2-5, with 13 bases fitting TRBD2. V lost 5 bases, J lost 1 base, and 4 bases stayed unmatched. The length of the CDR3 is 16 residues. Germline assignment: CDR1 MRHNA and CDR2 SNTAGT. CDR3 sequence reads: CASSRTSGGPQETQYF. The CDR3 nucleotides are TGTGCCAGCAGTCGGACTAGCGGGGGACCCCAAGAGACCCAGTACTTC.

The chain's CDR3 is CASSHATGEETQYF. CDR3 nucleotides: TGCGCCAGCAGCCACGCCACAGGGGAGGAGACCCAGTACTTC. The chain employs TRBV4-3 and TRBJ2-5; 7 bases agree with TRBD1. The germline V gene has CDR1 LGHNA and CDR2 YSLEER. Trimming at V came to 3 bases and at J to 5 bases, leaving 6 bases not matched to a gene. The CDR3 extends over 14 amino acids.

The chain recombines TRBV10-3 with TRBJ2-3; D may be TRBD1 (6 bases). In germline, CDR1 is ENHRY, CDR2 SYGVKD. V was trimmed by 0 bases and J by 2 bases, leaving 9 bases between them. The CDR3 is 15 amino acids. The CDR3 region is CAISESTGTTDTQYF. The DNA for the CDR3 is TGTGCCATCAGTGAGTCGACAGGAACCACAGATACGCAGTATTTT.